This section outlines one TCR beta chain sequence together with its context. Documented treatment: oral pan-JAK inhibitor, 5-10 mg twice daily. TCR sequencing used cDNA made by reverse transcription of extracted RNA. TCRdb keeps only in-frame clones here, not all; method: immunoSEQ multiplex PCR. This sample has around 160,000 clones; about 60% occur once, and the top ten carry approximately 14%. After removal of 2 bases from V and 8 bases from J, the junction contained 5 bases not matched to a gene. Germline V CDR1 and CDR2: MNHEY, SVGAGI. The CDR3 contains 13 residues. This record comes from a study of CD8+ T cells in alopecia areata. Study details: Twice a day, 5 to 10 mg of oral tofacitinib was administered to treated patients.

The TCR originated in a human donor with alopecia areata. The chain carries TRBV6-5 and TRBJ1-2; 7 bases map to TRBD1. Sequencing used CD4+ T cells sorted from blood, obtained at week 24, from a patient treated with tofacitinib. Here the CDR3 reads CASSYTQGGGYTF. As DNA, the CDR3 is TGTGCCAGCAGTTACACCCAAGGGGGCGGCTACACCTTC.